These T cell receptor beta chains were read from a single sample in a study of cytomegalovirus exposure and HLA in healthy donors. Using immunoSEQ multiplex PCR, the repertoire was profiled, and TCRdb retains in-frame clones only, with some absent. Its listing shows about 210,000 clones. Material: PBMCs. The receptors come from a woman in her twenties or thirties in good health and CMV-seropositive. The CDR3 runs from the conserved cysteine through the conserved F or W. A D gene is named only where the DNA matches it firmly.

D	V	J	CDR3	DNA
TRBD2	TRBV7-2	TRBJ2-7	CASSLVREDEQYF	TGTGCCAGCAGCTTAGTGCGGGAGGACGAGCAGTACTTC
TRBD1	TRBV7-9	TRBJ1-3	CASSSQGLLRNTIYF	TGTGCCAGCAGCTCACAGGGGCTGTTAAGAAACACCATATATTTT
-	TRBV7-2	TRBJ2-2	CASSPGLAGELFF	TGTGCCAGCAGCCCAGGACTTGCCGGGGAGCTGTTTTTT
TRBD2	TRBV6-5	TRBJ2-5	CASSGRSQETQYF	TGTGCCAGCAGCGGGAGGTCTCAAGAGACCCAGTACTTC
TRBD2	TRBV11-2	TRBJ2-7	CASSTGTSAYEQYF	TGTGCCAGCAGCACCGGGACTAGCGCGTACGAGCAGTACTTC
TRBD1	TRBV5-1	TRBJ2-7	CASSLGQDLIYEQYF	TGCGCCAGCAGCTTAGGACAGGATCTTATCTACGAGCAGTACTTC
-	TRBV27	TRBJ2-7	CASSPWAGGGTYEQYF	TGTGCCAGCAGTCCCTGGGCCGGGGGTGGGACCTACGAGCAGTACTTC
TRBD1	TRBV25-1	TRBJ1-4	CASIDRQGSEKLFF	TGTGCCAGCATTGATCGACAGGGGAGTGAAAAACTGTTTTTT
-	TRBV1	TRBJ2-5	CTSSRAGFYQETQYF	TGCACCAGCAGCCGAGCGGGCTTTTACCAAGAGACCCAGTACTTC
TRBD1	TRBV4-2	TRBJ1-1	CASSQRGPDRDTEAFF	TGTGCCAGCAGCCAAAGGGGGCCTGACAGGGACACTGAAGCTTTCTTT